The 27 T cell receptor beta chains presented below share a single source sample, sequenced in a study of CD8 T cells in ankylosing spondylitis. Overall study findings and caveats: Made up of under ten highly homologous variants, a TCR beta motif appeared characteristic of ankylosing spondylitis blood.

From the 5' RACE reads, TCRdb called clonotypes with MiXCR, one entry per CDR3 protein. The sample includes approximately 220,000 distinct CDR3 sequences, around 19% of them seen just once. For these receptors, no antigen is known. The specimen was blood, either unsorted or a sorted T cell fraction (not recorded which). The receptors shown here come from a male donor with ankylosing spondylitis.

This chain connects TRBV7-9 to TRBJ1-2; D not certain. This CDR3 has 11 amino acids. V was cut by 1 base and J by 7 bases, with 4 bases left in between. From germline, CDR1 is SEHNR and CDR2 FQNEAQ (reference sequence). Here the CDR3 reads CASSLEGGYTF. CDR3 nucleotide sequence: TGTGCCAGCAGCTTAGAGGGTGGCTACACCTTC.

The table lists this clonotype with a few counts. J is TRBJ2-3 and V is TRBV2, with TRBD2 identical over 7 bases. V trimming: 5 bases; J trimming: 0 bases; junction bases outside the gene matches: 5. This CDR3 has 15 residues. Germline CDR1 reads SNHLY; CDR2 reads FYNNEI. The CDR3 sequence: CASSSSGLSTDTQYF. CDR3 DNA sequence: TGTGCCAGCAGTTCTAGCGGACTCAGCACAGATACGCAGTATTTT. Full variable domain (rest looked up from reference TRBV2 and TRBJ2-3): EPEVTQTPSHQVTQMGQEVILRCVPISNHLYFYWYRQILGQKVEFLVSFYNNEISEKSEIFDDQFSVERPDGSNFTLKIRSTKLEDSAMYFCASSSSGLSTDTQYFGPGTRLTVL.

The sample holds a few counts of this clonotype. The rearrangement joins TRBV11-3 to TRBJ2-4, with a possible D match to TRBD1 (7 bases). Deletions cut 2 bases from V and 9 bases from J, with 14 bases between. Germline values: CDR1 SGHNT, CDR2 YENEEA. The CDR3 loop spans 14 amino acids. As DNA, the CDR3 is TGTGCCAGCAGCTTACGGGCAGGGGGACTCATTCAGTACTTC. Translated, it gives CASSLRAGGLIQYF.

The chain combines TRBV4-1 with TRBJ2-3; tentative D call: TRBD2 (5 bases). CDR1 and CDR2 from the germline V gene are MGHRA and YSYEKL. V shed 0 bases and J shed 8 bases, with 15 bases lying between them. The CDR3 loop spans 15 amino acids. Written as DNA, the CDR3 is TGCGCCAGCAGCCAAGATTTGGTGCAAGGGAGTACGCAGTATTTT. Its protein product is CASSQDLVQGSTQYF.

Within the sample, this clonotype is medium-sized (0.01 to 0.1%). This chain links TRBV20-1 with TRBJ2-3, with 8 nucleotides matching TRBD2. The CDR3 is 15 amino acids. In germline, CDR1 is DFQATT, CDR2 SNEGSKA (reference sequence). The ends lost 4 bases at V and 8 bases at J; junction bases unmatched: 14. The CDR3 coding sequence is TGCAGTGCTACTGGGACTAGTGGTTTGATATCTACGCAGTATTTT. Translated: CSATGTSGLISTQYF.

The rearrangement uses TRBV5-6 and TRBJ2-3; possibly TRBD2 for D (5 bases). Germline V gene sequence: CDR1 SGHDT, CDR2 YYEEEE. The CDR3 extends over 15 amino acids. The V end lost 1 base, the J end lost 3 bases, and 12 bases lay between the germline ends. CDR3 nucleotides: TGTGCCAGCAGCTTGCCCCTAGCCGCGACAGATACGCAGTATTTT. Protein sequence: CASSLPLAATDTQYF.

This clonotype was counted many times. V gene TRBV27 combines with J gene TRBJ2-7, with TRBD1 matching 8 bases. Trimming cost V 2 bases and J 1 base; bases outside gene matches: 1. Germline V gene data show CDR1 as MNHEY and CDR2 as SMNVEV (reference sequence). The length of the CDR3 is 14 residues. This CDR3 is CASSLTGGSYEQYF. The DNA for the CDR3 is TGTGCCAGCAGTTTAACAGGGGGGTCCTACGAGCAGTACTTC.

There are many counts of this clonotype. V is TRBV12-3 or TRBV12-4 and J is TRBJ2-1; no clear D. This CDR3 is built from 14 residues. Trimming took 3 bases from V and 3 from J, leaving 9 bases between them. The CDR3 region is CASSFSPSYNEQFF. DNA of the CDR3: TGTGCCAGCAGTTTTTCTCCCAGCTACAATGAGCAGTTCTTC.

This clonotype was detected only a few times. The CDR3 is CASSQDQGTGYFGDTQYF. CDR3 nucleotides: TGCGCCAGCAGCCAAGATCAGGGGACAGGGTATTTTGGAGATACGCAGTATTTT. The chain uses TRBV4-3 and TRBJ2-3, with TRBD1 identical over 9 bases. The V gene's germline CDR1 is LGHNA and CDR2 YSLEER. J lost 5 bases, V lost 0 bases, and 12 bases had no gene match. This CDR3 is 18 amino acids long.

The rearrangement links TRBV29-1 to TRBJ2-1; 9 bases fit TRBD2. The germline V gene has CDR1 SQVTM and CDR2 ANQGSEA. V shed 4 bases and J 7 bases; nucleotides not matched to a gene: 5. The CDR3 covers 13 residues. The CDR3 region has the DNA TGCAGCGTTGGCGGGAGGGCCGAAAATGAGCAGTTCTTC. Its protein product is CSVGGRAENEQFF.

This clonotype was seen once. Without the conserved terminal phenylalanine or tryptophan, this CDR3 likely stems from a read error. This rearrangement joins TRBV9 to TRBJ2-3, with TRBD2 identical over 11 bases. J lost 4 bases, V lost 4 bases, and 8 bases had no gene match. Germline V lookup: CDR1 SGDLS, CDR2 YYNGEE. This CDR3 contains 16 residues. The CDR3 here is CASSPHSGGAADTQYS. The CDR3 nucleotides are TGTGCCAGCAGCCCACATAGCGGGGGGGCCGCAGATACGCAGTATTCT.

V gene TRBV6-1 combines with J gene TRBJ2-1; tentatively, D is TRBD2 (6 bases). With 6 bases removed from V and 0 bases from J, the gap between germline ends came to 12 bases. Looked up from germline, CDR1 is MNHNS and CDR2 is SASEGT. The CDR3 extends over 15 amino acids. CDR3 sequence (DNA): TGTGCCAGCAGGGAGGGGACGGCCTCCTACAATGAGCAGTTCTTC. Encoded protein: CASREGTASYNEQFF.

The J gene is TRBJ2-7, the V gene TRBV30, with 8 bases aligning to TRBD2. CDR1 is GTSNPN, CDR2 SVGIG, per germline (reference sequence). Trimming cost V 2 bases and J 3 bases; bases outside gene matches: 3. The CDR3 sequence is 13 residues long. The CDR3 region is CAWSNSGGYEQYF. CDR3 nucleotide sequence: TGTGCCTGGAGTAACAGCGGGGGCTACGAGCAGTACTTC. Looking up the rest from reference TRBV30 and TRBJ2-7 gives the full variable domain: SQTIHQWPATLVQPVGSPLSLECTVEGTSNPNLYWYRQAAGRGLQLLFYSVGIGQISSEVPQNLSASRPQDRQFILSSKKLLLSDSGFYLCAWSNSGGYEQYFGPGTRLTVT.

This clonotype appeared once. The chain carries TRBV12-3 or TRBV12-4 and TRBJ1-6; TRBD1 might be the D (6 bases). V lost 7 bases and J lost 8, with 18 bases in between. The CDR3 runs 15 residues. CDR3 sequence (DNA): TGTGCCAGCACCCAACGGGGGGCGATTGATTCACCCCTCCACTTT. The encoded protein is CASTQRGAIDSPLHF.

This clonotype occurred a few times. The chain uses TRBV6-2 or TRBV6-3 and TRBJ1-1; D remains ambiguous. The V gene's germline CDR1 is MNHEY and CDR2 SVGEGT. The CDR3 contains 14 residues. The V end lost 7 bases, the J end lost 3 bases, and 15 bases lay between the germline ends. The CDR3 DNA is TGTGCCAGCACCTCGTGGGCCGGTGACACTGAAGCTTTCTTT. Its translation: CASTSWAGDTEAFF.

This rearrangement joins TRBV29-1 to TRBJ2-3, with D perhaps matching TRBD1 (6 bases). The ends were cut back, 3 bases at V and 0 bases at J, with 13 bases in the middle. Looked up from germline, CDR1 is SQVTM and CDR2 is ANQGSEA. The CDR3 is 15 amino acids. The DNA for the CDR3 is TGCAGCGTTGAGGAATCGGGACACAGCACAGATACGCAGTATTTT. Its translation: CSVEESGHSTDTQYF.

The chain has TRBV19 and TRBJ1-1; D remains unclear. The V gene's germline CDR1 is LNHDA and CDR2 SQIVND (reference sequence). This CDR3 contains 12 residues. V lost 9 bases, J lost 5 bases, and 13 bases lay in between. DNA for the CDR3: TGTGCCAGCCGGGCCACGGGGACTGAAGCTTTCTTT. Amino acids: CASRATGTEAFF. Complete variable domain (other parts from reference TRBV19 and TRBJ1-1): DGGITQSPKYLFRKEGQNVTLSCEQNLNHDAMYWYRQDPGQGLRLIYYSQIVNDFQKGDIAEGYSVSREKKESFPLTVTSAQKNPTAFYLCASRATGTEAFFGQGTRLTVV.

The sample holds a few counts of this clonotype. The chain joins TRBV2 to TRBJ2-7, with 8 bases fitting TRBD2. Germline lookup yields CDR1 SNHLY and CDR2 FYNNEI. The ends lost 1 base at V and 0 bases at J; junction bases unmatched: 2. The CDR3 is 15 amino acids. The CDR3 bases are TGTGCCAGCAGTGAAGGCGGGGGGCTCTCCTACGAGCAGTACTTC. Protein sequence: CASSEGGGLSYEQYF.

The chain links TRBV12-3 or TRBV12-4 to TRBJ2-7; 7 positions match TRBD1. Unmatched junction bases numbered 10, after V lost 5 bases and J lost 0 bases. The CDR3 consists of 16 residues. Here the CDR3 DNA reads TGTGCCAGCAGTCCAAGACAGGGACCAAGCTCCTACGAGCAGTACTTC. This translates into CASSPRQGPSSYEQYF.

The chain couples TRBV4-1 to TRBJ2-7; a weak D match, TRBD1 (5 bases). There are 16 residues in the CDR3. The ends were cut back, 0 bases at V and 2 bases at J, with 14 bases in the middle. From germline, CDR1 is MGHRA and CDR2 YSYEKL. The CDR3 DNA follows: TGCGCCAGCAGCCAAGAACCAGGACACCCAGCCTACGAGCAGTACTTC. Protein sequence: CASSQEPGHPAYEQYF.

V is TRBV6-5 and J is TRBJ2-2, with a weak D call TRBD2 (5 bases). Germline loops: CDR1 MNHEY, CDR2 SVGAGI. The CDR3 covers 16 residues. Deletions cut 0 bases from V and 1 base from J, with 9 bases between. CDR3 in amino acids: CASSYSWTENTGELFF. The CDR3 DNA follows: TGTGCCAGCAGTTACTCCTGGACTGAGAACACCGGGGAGCTGTTTTTT.

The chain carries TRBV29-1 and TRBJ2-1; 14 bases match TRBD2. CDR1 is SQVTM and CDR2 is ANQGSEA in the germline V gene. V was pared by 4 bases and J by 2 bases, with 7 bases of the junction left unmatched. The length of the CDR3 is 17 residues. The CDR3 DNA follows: TGCAGCGTTGTTGGGACTAGCGGGAGCTGGGCCTACAATGAGCAGTTCTTC. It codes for CSVVGTSGSWAYNEQFF.

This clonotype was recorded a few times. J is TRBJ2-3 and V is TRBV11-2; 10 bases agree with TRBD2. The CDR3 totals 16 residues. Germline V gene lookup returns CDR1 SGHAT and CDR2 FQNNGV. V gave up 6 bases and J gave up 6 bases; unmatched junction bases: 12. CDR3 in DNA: TGTGCCAGCAGACCTTACAGCGGGAGGGCCGGGGATACGCAGTATTTT. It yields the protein CASRPYSGRAGDTQYF.

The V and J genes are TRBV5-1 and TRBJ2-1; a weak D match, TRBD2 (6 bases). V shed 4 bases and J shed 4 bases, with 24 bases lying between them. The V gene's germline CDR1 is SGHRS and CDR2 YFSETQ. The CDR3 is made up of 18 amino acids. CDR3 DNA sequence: TGCGCCAGCAGCCCACAAGTCCCCGGGAGTTTCGCATACAATGAGCAGTTCTTC. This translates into CASSPQVPGSFAYNEQFF.

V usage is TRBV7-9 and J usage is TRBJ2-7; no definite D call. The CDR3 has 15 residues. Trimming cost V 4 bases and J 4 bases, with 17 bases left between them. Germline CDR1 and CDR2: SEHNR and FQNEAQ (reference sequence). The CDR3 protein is CASSSSSGLWYEQYF. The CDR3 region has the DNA TGTGCCAGCAGCTCCTCCTCCGGGTTGTGGTACGAGCAGTACTTC. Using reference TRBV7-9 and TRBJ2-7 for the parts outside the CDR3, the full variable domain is DTGVSQNPRHKITKRGQNVTFRCDPISEHNRLYWYRQTLGQGPEFLTYFQNEAQLEKSRLLSDRFSAERPKGSFSTLEIQRTEQGDSAMYLCASSSSSGLWYEQYFGPGTRLTVT.

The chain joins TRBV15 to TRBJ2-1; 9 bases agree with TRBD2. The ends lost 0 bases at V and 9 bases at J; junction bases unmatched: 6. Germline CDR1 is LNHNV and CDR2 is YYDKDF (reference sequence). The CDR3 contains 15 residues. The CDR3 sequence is CATSRDIAGAGEQFF. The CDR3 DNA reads TGTGCCACCAGCAGAGATATAGCGGGAGCGGGTGAGCAGTTCTTC.

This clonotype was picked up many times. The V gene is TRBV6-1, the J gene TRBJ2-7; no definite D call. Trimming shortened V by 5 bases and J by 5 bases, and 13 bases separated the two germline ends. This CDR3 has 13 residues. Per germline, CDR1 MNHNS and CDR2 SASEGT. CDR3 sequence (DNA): TGTGCCAGCAGTCAGGCCACCCGGAACGAGCAGTACTTC. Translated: CASSQATRNEQYF.